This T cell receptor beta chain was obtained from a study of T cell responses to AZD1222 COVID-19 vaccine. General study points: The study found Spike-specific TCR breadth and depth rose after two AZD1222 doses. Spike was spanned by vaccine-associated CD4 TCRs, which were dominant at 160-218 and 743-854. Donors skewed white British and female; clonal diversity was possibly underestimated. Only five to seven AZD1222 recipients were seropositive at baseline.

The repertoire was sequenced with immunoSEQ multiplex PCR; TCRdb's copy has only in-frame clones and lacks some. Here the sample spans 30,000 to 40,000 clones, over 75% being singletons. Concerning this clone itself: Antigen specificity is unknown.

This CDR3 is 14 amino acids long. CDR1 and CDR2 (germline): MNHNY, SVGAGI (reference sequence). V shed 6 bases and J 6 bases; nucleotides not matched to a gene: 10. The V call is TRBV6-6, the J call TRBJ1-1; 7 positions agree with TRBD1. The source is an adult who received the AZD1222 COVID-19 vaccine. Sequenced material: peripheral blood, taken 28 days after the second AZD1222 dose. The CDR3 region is CASSNRQGRPEAFF. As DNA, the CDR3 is TGTGCCAGCAGCAACAGACAGGGCCGGCCTGAAGCTTTCTTT.